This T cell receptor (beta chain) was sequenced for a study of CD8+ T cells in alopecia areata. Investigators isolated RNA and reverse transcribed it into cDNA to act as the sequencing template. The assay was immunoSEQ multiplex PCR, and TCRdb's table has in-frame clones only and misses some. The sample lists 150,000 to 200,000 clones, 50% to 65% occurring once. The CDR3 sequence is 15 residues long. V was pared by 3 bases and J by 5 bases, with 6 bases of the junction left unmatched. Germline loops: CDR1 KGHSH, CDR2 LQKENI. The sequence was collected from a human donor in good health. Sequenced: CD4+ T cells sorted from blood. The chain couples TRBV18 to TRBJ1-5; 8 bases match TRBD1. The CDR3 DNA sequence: TGTGCCAGCTCACCTTTTCAGGGGGCTGATCAGCCCCAGCATTTT. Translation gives CASSPFQGADQPQHF.